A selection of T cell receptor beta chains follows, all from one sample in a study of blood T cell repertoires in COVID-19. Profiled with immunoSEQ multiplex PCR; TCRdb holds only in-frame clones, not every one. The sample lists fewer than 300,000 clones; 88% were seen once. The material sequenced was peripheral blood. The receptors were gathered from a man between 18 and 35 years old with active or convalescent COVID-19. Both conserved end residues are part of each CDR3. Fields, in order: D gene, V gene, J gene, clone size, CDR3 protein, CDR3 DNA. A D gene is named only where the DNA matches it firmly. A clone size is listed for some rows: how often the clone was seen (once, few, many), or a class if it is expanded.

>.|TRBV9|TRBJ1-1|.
CASSVSNRGLTEAFF
TGTGCCAGCAGCGTAAGTAACCGGGGTCTCACTGAAGCTTTCTTT
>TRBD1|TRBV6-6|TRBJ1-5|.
CASNSGGRGRPQHF
TGTGCCAGCAACTCCGGTGGCAGGGGGCGGCCCCAGCATTTT
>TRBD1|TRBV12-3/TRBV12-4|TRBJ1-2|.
CASSPGTAWTF
TGTGCCAGCAGTCCCGGGACAGCCTGGACCTTC
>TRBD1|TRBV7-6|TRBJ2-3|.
CASSLAGTGENTQYF
TGTGCCAGCAGCTTAGCCGGGACAGGAGAAAATACGCAGTATTTT
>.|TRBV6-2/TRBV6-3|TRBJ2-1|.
CASSYSRLGGNEQFF
TGTGCCAGCAGTTATTCCCGCCTCGGAGGGAATGAGCAGTTCTTC
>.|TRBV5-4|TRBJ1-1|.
CASSLEFQGTNTEAFF
TGTGCCAGCAGCTTGGAGTTTCAGGGGACGAACACTGAAGCTTTCTTT
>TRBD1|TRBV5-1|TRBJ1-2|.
CASRETGGNGYTF
TGCGCCAGCAGGGAGACAGGGGGAAATGGCTACACCTTC
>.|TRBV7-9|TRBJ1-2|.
CASSFTVWTNYGYTF
TGTGCCAGCAGCTTTACAGTGTGGACTAACTATGGCTACACCTTC
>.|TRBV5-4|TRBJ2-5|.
CASSGTGYQETQYF
TGTGCCAGCAGCGGCACAGGGTACCAAGAGACCCAGTACTTC
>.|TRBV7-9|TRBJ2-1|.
CASSSAGAPSNEQFF
TGTGCCAGCAGCTCTGCAGGCGCCCCATCCAATGAGCAGTTCTTC
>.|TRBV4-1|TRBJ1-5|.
CASSPDGGGNQPQHF
TGCGCCAGCAGCCCCGACGGGGGTGGCAATCAGCCCCAGCATTTT
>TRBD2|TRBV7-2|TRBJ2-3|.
CASSLRTSGGAVWDTQYF
TGTGCCAGCAGCTTAAGGACTAGCGGGGGGGCGGTGTGGGATACGCAGTATTTT
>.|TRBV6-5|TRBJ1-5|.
CASRGAEFSNQPQHF
TGTGCCAGCAGGGGGGCGGAATTTAGCAATCAGCCCCAGCATTTT
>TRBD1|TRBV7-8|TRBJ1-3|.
CASSPTQAQGMGDTIYF
TGTGCCAGCAGCCCAACCCAAGCACAGGGGATGGGGGACACCATATATTTT
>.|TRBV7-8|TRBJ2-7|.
CASSPQDRSYEQYF
TGTGCCAGCTCCCCCCAGGACAGATCCTACGAGCAGTACTTC
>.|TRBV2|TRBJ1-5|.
CASSGPGAPQHF
TGTGCCAGCAGTGGTCCGGGAGCGCCCCAGCATTTT
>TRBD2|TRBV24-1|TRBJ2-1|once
CATRITSGGRFYEQFF
TGTGCCACCAGGATAACTAGCGGGGGGAGATTCTATGAGCAGTTCTTC
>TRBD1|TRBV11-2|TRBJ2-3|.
CASSLGGGPTDTQYF
TGTGCCAGCAGCTTAGGAGGGGGCCCCACAGATACGCAGTATTTT
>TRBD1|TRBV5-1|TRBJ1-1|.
CASSWQGAQTEAFF
TGCGCCAGCAGCTGGCAGGGGGCGCAGACTGAAGCTTTCTTT
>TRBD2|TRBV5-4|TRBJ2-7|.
CASSFDTGGRNEQYF
TGTGCCAGCAGCTTTGACACGGGGGGGCGCAACGAGCAGTACTTC
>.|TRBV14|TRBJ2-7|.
CASSRGGPSEDYEQYF
TGTGCCAGCAGCCGGGGGGGGCCTAGCGAGGATTACGAGCAGTACTTC
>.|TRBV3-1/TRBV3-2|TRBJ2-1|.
CASSQGGSLKHNEQFF
TGTGCCAGCAGCCAAGGGGGCAGCTTAAAACACAATGAGCAGTTCTTC
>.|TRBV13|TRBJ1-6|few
CASRSRRADTPRSYNSPLHF
TGTGCCAGCAGATCAAGGAGGGCTGACACACCCCGCTCCTATAATTCACCCCTCCACTTT
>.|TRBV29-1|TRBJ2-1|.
CSVVVLQYNEQFF
TGCAGCGTTGTAGTTCTTCAATACAATGAGCAGTTCTTC
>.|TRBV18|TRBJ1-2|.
CASSLQINYGYTF
TGTGCCAGCTCACTTCAGATTAACTATGGCTACACCTTC
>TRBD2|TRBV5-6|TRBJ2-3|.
CASSLRAGGSTDTQYF
TGTGCCAGCAGCTTACGGGCGGGGGGGAGCACAGATACGCAGTATTTT
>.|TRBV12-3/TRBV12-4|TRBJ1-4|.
CASSYGPVGELFF
TGTGCCAGCAGTTATGGTCCGGTTGGAGAACTGTTTTTT